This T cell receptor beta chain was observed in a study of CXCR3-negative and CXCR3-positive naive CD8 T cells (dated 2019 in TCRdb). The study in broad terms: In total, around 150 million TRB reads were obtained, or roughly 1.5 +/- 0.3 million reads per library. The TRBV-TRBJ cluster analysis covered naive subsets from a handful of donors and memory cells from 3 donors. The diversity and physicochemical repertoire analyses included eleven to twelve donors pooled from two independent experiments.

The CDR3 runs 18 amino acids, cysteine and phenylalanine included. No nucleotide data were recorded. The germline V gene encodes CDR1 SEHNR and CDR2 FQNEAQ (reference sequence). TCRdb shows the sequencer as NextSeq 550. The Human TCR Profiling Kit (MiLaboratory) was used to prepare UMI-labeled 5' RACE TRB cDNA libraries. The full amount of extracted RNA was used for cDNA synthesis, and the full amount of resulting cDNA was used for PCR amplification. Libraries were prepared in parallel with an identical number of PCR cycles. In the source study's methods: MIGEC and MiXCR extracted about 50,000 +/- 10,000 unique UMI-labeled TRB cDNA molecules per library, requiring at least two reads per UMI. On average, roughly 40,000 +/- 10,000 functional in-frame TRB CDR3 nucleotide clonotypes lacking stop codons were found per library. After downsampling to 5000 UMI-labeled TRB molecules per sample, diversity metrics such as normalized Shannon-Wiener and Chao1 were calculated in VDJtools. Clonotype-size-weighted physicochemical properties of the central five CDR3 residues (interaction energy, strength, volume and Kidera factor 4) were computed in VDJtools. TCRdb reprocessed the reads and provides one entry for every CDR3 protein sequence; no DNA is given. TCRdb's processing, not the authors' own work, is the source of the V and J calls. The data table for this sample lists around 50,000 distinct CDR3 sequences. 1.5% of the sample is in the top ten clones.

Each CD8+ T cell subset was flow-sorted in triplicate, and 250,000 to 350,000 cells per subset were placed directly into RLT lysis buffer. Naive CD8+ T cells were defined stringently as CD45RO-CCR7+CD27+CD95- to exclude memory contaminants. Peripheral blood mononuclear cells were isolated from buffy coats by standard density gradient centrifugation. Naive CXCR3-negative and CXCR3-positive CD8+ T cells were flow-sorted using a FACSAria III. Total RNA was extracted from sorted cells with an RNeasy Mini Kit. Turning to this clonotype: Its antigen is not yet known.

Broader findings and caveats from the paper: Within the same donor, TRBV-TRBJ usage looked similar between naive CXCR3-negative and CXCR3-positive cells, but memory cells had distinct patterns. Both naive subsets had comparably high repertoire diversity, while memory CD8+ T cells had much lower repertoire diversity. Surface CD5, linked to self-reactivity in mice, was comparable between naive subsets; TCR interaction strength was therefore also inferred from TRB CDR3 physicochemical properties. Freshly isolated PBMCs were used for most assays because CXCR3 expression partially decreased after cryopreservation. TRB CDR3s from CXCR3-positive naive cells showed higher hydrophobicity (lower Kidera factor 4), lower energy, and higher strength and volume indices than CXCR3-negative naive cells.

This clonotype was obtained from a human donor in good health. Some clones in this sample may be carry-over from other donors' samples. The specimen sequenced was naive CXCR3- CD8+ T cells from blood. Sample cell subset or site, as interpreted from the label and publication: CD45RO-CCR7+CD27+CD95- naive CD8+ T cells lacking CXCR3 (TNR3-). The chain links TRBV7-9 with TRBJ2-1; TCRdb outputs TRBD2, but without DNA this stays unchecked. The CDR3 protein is CASSPSGASGRGIDEQFF.